The T cell receptor (beta chain) under discussion was sequenced for a study of T cell responses to AZD1222 COVID-19 vaccine listed by TCRdb under 2021. Study-wide context: AZD1222 recipients with second doses at about 4 weeks or about 12 weeks were pooled, because spike-specific TCR depth and breadth did not differ between schedules. TCR sequencing covered approximately 230 trial participants: 200 to 220 given two doses of AZD1222 and about 26 given two doses of MenACWY control vaccine. Trial participants were enrolled by age into 18-55, 56-69 and 70-plus year subgroups, with roughly 160, 29 and 62 TCR-sequenced participants respectively.

This specimen's time point label, interpreted: baseline before first vaccination. Samples from vaccinated people were obtained from the UK trials COV001 and COV002, which included a single-blind randomized controlled phase 2/3 trial of AZD1222 (ChAdOx1 nCoV-19) in healthy adults. For TCRbeta chain sequencing, PBMC samples from trial participants were taken at day 0 and at day 28 after the second dose. On this clone itself: There is no known antigen for this receptor. Base quality data are lacking; no much larger clone is found one base away.

On the study overall, not on this receptor specifically: Conclusions about previously exposed vaccinees were limited because only a handful of AZD1222 recipients were SARS-CoV-2 seropositive at baseline. The 56-69-year group was small, and its depth increase did not reach significance, likely because of low power. After two AZD1222 doses, both the breadth and the depth of spike-specific TCRs were significantly higher than at day 0 and than in MenACWY recipients. No day 14 peak-response samples were available, so repertoires were characterized only after the peak T cell response. The vaccine-associated CD4 TCRs covered the entire spike protein, and the dominant responses fell in regions 160-218 and 743-854. Reportedly, close to half of the unique spike-specific TCRs recognized epitopes lying outside the regions that are mutated in the B.1.351 and B.1.1.7 variants. Participants were mostly white British, with more females than males. The authors suggested clonal diversity may have been underestimated.

The CDR3 regions of human TCRbeta chains were analyzed by immunosequencing. As for the original processing: Repertoire TCRs were checked for matches against a reference library of SARS-CoV-2-specific TCRs that had been generated using the MIRA antigen-specificity platform. Breadth was defined as the fraction of unique TCRs that were SARS-CoV-2-associated. Depth was defined as the fraction of total T cells that were SARS-CoV-2-associated. Using the MIRA data, each spike-specific TCR was assigned both to the spike region to which the TCR was reactive and to a CD4 or CD8 class. Log10-transformed breadth and depth values were compared by one-way ANOVA with Sidak's multiple comparisons tests. TCRdb mirrors the immuneACCESS table, restricted to in-frame sequences. Some clones are absent from its copies; in checked studies, under half trace to an unresolved V gene, and the reason for the others is unknown. The V and J calls and clone size were taken over from that table, and D and trimming were inferred from the DNA. Counted in this sample were fewer than 85,000 clones; roughly 88% of them appeared once. 15% to 20% of the sample comes from the top ten.

The CDR3 numbers 15 residues from cysteine through phenylalanine. Just CDR3 DNA is preserved here, 45 bases in frame from base 1. Taken from the germline V gene, the CDR1 and CDR2 loops are SGHTS and YDEGEE. Trimming costs V 2 bases and J 0 bases, and their ends lie 10 bases apart. The sequence derives from an adult in good health. This specimen was peripheral blood, taken on day 0 of AZD1222 vaccination. The rearranged chain carries TRBV5-8 and TRBJ2-3; no confident D gene assignment can be made. The CDR3 protein sequence reads: CASSFGDKSTDTQYF. The sequence in DNA is TGTGCCAGCAGCTTCGGTGATAAGAGCACAGATACGCAGTATTTT.